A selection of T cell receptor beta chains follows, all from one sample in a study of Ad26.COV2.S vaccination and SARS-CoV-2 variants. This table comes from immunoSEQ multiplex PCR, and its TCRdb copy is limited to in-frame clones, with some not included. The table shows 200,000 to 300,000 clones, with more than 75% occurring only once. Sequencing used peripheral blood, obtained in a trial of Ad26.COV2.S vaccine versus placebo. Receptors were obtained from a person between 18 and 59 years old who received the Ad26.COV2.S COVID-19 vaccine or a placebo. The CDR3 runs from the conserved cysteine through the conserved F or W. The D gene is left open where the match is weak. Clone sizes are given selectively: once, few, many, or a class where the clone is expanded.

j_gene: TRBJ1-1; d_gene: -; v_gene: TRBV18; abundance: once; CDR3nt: TGTGCCAGCTCACCAAAGGGCTTCTTGAACACTGAAGCTTTCTTT; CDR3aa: CASSPKGFLNTEAFF
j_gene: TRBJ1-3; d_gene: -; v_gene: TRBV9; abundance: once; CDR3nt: TGTGCCAGCAGCATTACAGCGTCCTCTGGAAACACCATATATTTT; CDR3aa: CASSITASSGNTIYF
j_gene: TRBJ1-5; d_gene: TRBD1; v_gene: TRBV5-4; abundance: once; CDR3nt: TGTGCCAGCAGCTTAGGGCAGGGGGGAGATCAGCCCCAGCATTTT; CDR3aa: CASSLGQGGDQPQHF
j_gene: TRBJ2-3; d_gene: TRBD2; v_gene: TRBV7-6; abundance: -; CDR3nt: TGTGCCAGCAGCTTTGGACTAGCGGGTGCTCAAGATACGCAGTATTTT; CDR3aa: CASSFGLAGAQDTQYF
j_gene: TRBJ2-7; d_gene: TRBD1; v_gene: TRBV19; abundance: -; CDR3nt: TGTGCCAGTAGCCGGTCCCGGGACAGGAATGGTGGTTACTACGAGCAGTACTTC; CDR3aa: CASSRSRDRNGGYYEQYF
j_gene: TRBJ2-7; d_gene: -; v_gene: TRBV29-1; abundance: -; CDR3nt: TGCAGCGCGGGGTGGGGGAACTCCTACGAGCAGTACTTC; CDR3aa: CSAGWGNSYEQYF
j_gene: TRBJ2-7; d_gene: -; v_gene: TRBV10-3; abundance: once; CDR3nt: TGTGCCACCCAGGTGAGCTCCTACGAGCAGTACTTC; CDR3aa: CATQVSSYEQYF
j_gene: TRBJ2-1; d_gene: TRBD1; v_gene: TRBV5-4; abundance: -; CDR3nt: TGTGCCAGCAGCCCGACGGCCTTGACAGGGGGCCAGAACAATGAGCAGTTCTTC; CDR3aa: CASSPTALTGGQNNEQFF
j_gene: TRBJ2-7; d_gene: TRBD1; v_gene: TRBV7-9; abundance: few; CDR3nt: TGTGCCGTACGACAGGGGAACAACGAGCAGTACTTC; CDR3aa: CAVRQGNNEQYF
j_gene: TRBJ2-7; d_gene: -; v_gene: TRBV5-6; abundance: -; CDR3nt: TGTGCCAGCAGCTTCGGCTACGAGCAGTACTTC; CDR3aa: CASSFGYEQYF
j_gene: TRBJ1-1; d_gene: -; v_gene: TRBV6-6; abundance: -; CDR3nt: TGTGCCAGCAGTTTGGGGCCCCTAATGAACACTGAAGCTTTCTTT; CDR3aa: CASSLGPLMNTEAFF
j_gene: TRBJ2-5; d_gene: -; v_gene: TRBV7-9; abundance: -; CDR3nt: TGTGCCAGCAGCTTATGGGGTCCTGGGGAGACCCAGTACTTC; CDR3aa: CASSLWGPGETQYF
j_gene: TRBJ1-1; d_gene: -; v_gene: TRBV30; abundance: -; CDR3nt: TGTGCCTGGACGGTCGGCAGAGGTAAAGTGACTGAAGCTTTCTTT; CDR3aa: CAWTVGRGKVTEAFF
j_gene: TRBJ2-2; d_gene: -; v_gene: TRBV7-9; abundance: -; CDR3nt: TGTGCCAGCAGCTCCGAGGACGGGTGGAACACCGGGGAGCTGTTTTTT; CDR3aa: CASSSEDGWNTGELFF
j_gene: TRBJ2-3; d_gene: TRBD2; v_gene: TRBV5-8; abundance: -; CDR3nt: TGTGCCAGCAGCCGAGGACTAGCGGGAGACACAGATACGCAGTATTTT; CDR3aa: CASSRGLAGDTDTQYF
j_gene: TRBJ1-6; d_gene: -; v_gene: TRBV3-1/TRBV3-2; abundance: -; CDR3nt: TGTGCCAGCAGCCAAGATCGGGGCGTAATCGTTAATTCACCCCTCCACTTT; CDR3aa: CASSQDRGVIVNSPLHF
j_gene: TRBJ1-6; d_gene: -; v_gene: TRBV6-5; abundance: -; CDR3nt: TGTGCCAGCAGCGACGGATATAATTCACCCCTCCACTTT; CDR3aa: CASSDGYNSPLHF
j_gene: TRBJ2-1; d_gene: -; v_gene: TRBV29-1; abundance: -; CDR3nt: TGCAGCGTTGAGGTGGGCTCCTACAATGAGCAGTTCTTC; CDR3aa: CSVEVGSYNEQFF
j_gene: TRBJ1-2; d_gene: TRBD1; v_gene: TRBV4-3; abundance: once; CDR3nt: TGCGCCAGCAGCCGCGGACAGGGGAGCTATGGCTACACCTTC; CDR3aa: CASSRGQGSYGYTF
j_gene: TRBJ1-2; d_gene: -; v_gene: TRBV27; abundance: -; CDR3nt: TGTGCCAGCAGTAACAGGGTAGGTGGCTATGGCTACACCTTC; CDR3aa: CASSNRVGGYGYTF
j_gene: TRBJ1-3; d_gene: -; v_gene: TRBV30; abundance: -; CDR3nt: TGTGCCTGGAGTACATCTGGAAACACCATATATTTT; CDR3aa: CAWSTSGNTIYF
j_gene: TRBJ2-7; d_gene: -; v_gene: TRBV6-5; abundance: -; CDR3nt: TGTGCCAGCAGCTCGGATTCGGGGGCAGCAGGCGAGCAGTACTTC; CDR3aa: CASSSDSGAAGEQYF
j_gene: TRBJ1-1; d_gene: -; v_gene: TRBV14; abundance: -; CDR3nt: TGTGCCAGCAGCGCCGGGCCTATGAACACTGAAGCTTTCTTT; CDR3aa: CASSAGPMNTEAFF
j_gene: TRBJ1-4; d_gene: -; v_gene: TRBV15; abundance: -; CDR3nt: TGTGCCACCAGCAGAGATTTGGGGGGGCTCGAAAAACTGTTTTTT; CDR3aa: CATSRDLGGLEKLFF